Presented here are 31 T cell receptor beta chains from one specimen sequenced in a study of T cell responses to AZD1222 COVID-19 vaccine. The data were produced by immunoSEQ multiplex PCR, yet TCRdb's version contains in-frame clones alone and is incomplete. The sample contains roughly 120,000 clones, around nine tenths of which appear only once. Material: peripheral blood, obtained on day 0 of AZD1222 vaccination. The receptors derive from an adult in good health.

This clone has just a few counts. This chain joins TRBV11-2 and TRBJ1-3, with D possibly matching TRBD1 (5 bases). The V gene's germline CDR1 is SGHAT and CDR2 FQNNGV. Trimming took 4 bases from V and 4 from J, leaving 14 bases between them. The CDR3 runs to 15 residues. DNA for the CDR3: TGTGCCAGCAGCTCCAATGGGGCGCGAGGAAACACCATATATTTT. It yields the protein CASSSNGARGNTIYF.

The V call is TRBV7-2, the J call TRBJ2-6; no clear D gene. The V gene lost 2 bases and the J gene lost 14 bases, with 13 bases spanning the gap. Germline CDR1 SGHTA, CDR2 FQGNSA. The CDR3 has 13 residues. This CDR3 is CASSLWAAWLLTF. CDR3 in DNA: TGTGCCAGCAGCTTATGGGCCGCGTGGCTCCTGACTTTC.

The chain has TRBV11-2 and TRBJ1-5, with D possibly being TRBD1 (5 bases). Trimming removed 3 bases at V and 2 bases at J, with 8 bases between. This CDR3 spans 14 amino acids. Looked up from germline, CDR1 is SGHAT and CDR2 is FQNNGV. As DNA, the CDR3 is TGTGCCAGCAGCTTCTTAGGGGGCAATCAGCCCCAGCATTTT. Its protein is CASSFLGGNQPQHF. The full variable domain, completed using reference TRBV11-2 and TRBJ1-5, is EAGVAQSPRYKIIEKRQSVAFWCNPISGHATLYWYQQILGQGPKLLIQFQNNGVVDDSQLPKDRFSAERLKGVDSTLKIQPAKLEDSAVYLCASSFLGGNQPQHFGDGTRLSIL.

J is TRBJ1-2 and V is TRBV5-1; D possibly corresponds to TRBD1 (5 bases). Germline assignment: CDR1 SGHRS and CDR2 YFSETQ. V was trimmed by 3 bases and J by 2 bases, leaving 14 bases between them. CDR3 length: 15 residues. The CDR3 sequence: CASSSTRGKNYGYTF. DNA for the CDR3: TGCGCCAGCAGCTCCACTCGGGGGAAGAACTATGGCTACACCTTC.

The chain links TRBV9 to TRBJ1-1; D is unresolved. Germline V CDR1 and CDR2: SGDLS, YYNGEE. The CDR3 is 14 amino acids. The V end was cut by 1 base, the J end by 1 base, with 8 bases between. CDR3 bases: TGTGCCAGCAGCGTATTAGAGAGGAACACTGAAGCTTTCTTT. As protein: CASSVLERNTEAFF.

The CDR3 region is CASSSGGVYNEQFF. In DNA, the CDR3 is TGTGCCAGTAGTAGCGGGGGGGTTTACAATGAGCAGTTCTTC. The rearrangement uses TRBV27 and TRBJ2-1, with 11 bases lining up with TRBD2. V trimming: 9 bases; J trimming: 4 bases; junction bases outside the gene matches: 5. CDR3 length: 14 residues. The V gene's germline CDR1 is MNHEY and CDR2 SMNVEV (reference sequence).

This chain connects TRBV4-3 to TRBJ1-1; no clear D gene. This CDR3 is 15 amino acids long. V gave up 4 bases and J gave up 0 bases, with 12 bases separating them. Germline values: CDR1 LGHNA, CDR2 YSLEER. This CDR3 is CASSRSAPMNTEAFF. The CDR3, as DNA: TGCGCCAGCAGCCGTTCCGCCCCAATGAACACTGAAGCTTTCTTT.

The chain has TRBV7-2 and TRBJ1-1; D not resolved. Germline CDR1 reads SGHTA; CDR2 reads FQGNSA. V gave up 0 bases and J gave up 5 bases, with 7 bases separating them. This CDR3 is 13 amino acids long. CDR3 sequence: CASSLAPRTEAFF. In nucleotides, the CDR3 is TGTGCCAGCAGCTTAGCTCCTAGGACTGAAGCTTTCTTT.

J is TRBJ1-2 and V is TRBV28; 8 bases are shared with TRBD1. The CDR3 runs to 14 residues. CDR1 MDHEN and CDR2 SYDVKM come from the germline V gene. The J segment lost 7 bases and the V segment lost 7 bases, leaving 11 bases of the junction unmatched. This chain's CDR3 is CASITGGTGSGYTF. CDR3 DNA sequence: TGTGCCAGCATAACCGGCGGGACAGGCAGTGGCTACACCTTC.

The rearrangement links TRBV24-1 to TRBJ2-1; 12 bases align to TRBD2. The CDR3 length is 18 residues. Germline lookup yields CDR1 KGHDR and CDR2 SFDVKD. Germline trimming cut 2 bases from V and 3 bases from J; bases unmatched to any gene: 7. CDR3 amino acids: CATSDYSSGGARYNEQFF. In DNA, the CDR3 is TGTGCCACCAGTGATTATTCTAGCGGGGGGGCTCGCTACAATGAGCAGTTCTTC.

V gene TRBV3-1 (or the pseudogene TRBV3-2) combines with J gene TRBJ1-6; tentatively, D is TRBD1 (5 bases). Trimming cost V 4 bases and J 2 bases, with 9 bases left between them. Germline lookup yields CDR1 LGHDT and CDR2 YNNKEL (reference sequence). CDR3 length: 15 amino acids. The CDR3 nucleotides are TGTGCCAGCAGCCCACAGACAGCCTATAATTCACCCCTCCACTTT. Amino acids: CASSPQTAYNSPLHF.

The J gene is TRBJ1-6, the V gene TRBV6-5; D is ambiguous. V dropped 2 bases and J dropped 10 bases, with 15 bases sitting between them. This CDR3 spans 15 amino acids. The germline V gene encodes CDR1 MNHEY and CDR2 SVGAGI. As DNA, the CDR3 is TGTGCCAGCAGTTACGGCCCGGGATTCGGCTCACCCCTCCACTTT. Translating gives CASSYGPGFGSPLHF.

For the CDR3, the DNA is TGTGCCAGTAGTATAGATGGGACAGGGTTCAACACCGGGGAGCTGTTTTTT. Amino acids: CASSIDGTGFNTGELFF. The V gene is TRBV19, the J gene TRBJ2-2, with 9 bases aligning to TRBD1. Germline assignment: CDR1 LNHDA and CDR2 SQIVND (reference sequence). The CDR3 has 17 residues. Unmatched junction bases numbered 4, after V lost 0 bases and J lost 2 bases.

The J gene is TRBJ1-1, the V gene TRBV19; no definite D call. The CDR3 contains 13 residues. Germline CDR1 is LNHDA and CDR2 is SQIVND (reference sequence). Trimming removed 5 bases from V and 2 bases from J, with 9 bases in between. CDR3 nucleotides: TGTGCCAGTAGTCGGGAGACTAACACTGAAGCTTTCTTT. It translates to CASSRETNTEAFF.

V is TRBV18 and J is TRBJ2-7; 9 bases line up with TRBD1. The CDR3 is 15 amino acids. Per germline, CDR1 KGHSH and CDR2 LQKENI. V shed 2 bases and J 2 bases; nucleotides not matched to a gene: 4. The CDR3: CASSPGTGGPYEQYF. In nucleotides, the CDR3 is TGTGCCAGCTCACCAGGAACAGGGGGCCCCTACGAGCAGTACTTC. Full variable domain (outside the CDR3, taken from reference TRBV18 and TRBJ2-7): NAGVMQNPRHLVRRRGQEARLRCSPMKGHSHVYWYRQLPEEGLKFMVYLQKENIIDESGMPKERFSAEFPKEGPSILRIQQVVRGDSAAYFCASSPGTGGPYEQYFGPGTRLTVT.

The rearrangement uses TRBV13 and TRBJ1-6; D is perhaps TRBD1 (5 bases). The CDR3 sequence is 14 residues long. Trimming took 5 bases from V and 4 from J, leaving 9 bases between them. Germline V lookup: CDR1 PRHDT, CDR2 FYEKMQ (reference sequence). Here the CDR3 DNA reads TGTGCCAGCAGCCGGGACGGTTATAATTCACCCCTCCACTTT. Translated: CASSRDGYNSPLHF.

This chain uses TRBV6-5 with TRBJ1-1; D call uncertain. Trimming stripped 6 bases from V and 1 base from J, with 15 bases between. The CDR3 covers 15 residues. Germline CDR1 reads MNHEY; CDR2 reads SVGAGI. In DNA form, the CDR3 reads TGTGCCAGCAGCCTCGATACCGCAGGGAACACTGAAGCTTTCTTT. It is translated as CASSLDTAGNTEAFF.

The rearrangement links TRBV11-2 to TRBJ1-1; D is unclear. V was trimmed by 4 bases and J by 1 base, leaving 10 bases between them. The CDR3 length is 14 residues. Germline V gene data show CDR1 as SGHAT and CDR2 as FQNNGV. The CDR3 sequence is CASSSSAGNTEAFF. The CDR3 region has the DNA TGTGCCAGCAGCTCCAGCGCAGGGAACACTGAAGCTTTCTTT.

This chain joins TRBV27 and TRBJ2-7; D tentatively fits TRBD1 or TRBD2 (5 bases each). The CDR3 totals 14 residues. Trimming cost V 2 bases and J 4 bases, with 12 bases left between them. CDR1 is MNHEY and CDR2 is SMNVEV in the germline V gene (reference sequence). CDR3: CASSLATRGYEQYF. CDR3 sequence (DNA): TGTGCCAGCAGTTTAGCGACGAGGGGATACGAGCAGTACTTC.

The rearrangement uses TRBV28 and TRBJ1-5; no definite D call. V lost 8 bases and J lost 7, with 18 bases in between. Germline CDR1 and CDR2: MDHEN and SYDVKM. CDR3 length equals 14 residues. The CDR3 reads CASDPGGVNQPQHF. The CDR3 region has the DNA TGTGCCAGCGACCCAGGCGGGGTAAACCAGCCCCAGCATTTT. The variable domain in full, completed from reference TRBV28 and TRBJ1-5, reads DVKVTQSSRYLVKRTGEKVFLECVQDMDHENMFWYRQDPGLGLRLIYFSYDVKMKEKGDIPEGYSVSREKKERFSLILESASTNQTSMYLCASDPGGVNQPQHFGDGTRLSIL.

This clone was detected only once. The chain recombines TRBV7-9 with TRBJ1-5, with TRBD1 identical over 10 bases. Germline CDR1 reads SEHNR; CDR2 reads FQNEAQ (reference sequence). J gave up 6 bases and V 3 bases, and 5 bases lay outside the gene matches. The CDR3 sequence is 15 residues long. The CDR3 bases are TGTGCCAGCAGCTTTACGGGACAGGGGATTCAGCCCCAGCATTTT. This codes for CASSFTGQGIQPQHF.

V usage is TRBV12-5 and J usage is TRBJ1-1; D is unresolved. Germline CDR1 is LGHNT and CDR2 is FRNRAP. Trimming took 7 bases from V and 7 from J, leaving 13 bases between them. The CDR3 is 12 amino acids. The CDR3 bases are TGTGCTAGTGAAGGCACCCGGCATGAAGCTTTCTTT. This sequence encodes CASEGTRHEAFF.

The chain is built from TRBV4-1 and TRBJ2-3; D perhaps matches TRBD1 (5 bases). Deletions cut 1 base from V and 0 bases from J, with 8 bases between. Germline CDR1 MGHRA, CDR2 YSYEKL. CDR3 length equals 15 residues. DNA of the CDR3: TGCGCCAGCAGCCAAGTACAGGCTAGCACAGATACGCAGTATTTT. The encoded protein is CASSQVQASTDTQYF.

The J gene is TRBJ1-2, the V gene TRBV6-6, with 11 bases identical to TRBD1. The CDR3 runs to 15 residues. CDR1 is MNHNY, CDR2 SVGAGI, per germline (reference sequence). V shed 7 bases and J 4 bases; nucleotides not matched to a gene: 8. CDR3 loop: CASNNPGTGGYGYTF. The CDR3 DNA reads TGTGCCAGCAATAACCCAGGGACAGGGGGCTATGGCTACACCTTC.

CDR3 nucleotide sequence: TGTGCCTGGAGTGTAGGGTCAACTTCGTACCTAGCAAATCAGCCCCAGCATTTT. It encodes CAWSVGSTSYLANQPQHF. V and J are TRBV30 and TRBJ1-5, with unresolved D. Per the germline V gene, CDR1 is GTSNPN and CDR2 is SVGIG (reference sequence). The CDR3 totals 18 residues. V was cut by 0 bases and J by 4 bases, with 22 bases left in between.

The CDR3 protein is CASSYSGASGGGPLFF. The CDR3 DNA reads TGTGCCAGCAGTTACTCAGGGGCTAGCGGGGGGGGACCGCTGTTTTTT. This chain links TRBV6-5 with TRBJ2-2; TRBD2 matches at 12 bases. CDR3 length equals 16 residues. In germline, CDR1 is MNHEY, CDR2 SVGAGI. V lost 0 bases, J lost 13 bases, and 9 bases stayed unmatched.

DNA for the CDR3: TGTGCCAGCAGAGGACGGGGCTACGAGCAGTACTTC. Translated: CASRGRGYEQYF. The chain couples TRBV6-5 to TRBJ2-7; weak D call: TRBD2 (5 bases). V lost 6 bases to trimming and J lost 3 bases, with 9 bases between them. Germline V gene data show CDR1 as MNHEY and CDR2 as SVGAGI. This CDR3 region has 12 residues.

In nucleotides, the CDR3 is TGCGCCAGCAGCTTGGGACAGACGGATGGCTACACCTTC. Amino acids: CASSLGQTDGYTF. The V and J genes are TRBV5-1 and TRBJ1-2, with D perhaps TRBD1 (5 bases). Per germline, CDR1 SGHRS and CDR2 YFSETQ. CDR3 length: 13 residues. V was cut by 0 bases and J by 6 bases, with 9 bases left in between.

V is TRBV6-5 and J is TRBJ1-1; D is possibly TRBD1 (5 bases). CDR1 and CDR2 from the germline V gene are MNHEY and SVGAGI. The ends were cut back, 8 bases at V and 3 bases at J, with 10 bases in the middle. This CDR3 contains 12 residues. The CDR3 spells CASGRQYTEAFF. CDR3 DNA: TGTGCCAGCGGACGACAGTACACTGAAGCTTTCTTT.

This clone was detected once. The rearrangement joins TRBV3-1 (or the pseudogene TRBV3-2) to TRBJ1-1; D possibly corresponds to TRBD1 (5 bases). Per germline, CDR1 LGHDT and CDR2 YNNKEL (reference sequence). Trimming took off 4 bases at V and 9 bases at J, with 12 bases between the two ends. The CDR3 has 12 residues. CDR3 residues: CASSLRGGKAFF. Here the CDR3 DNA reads TGTGCCAGCAGCCTTCGGGGGGGGAAAGCTTTCTTT.

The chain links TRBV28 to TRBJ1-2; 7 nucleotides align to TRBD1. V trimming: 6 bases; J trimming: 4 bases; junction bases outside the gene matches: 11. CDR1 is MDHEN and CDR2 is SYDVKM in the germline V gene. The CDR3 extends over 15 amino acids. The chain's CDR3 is CASRPAGGWGYGYTF. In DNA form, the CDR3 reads TGTGCCAGCAGGCCAGCAGGGGGATGGGGCTATGGCTACACCTTC.